This T cell receptor beta chain was captured in a study of blood T cell repertoires in COVID-19. Study background: Acute and convalescent COVID-19 specimens originated in the United States, Italy and Spain. PBMCs, B-cell-depleted T cells, or T cells provided the cDNA or gDNA that made up the material.

This CDR3 is 12 amino acids long. The germline gives CDR1 SGDLS, CDR2 YYNGEE. Trimming left V 3 bases short and J 7 bases short, with 9 bases between. Measured with immunoSEQ multiplex PCR; TCRdb has only the in-frame clones, and not every one. The sample carries about 89,000 clones, over 70% recorded once. The receptor was isolated from a woman older than 75 with acute or convalescent COVID-19. The source material was peripheral blood. V usage is TRBV9 and J usage is TRBJ2-3; D is uncertain. The chain's CDR3 is CASSGSSNTQYF. The CDR3 nucleotides read TGTGCCAGCAGCGGGAGCAGTAATACGCAGTATTTT.